This T cell receptor beta chain comes out of a study of spatial heterogeneity in lung cancer. Regarding time point: blood at routine non-recurrence follow-up after resection. The CDR3 sequence is 12 residues long. The germline V gene encodes CDR1 SNHLY and CDR2 FYNNEI. Trimming took 3 bases from V and 8 from J, leaving 8 bases between them. TCRdb re-derived calls from the 5' RACE reads in MiXCR, one entry per CDR3 protein. The table lists fewer than 25,000 distinct CDR3 sequences, around 9.7% of them singletons. This clonotype was seen more than once but under ten times. This rearrangement joins TRBV2 to TRBJ2-1; no firm D call. The source material was PBMCs, sampled at follow-up. This clonotype originated in a male donor with early-stage non-small cell lung cancer. DNA of the CDR3: TGTGCCAGCAGTGATGCTGCGGATGAGCAGTTCTTC. As protein: CASSDAADEQFF.